This TCR beta chain was sequenced during a study of T cell repertoires in cytomegalovirus infection. For the study at large: Selection of CMV epitopes for the study included recently identified HLA-C-restricted and well-studied HLA-B-restricted ones. Public TCR beta signatures provided an indication of both CMV infection and a matching HLA type. Study results and limitations: What dominated the ex vivo response were HLA-C-restricted CMV-specific TCR beta clonotypes.

TCRdb called the reads again in MiXCR, with one record for every CDR3 protein. The data contain some 350,000 distinct CDR3 sequences, roughly 28% of them singletons. CDR1 and CDR2 from the germline V gene are LNHDA and SQIVND (reference sequence). Trimming took 3 bases from V and 5 from J, leaving 11 bases between them. The length of the CDR3 is 13 residues. Concerning this clonotype itself: As yet, its antigen is unknown.

The receptor comes from a human donor in good health (CMV status not recorded). Some clones in this sample may be carry-over from other donors' samples. The source material was cultured PBMCs, sampled from culture after CMV antigen stimulation. V usage is TRBV19 and J usage is TRBJ2-7; no reliable D call. CDR3 residues: CASSIYSQDEQYF. CDR3 in DNA: TGTGCCAGTAGTATCTACAGTCAGGACGAGCAGTACTTC.